A selection of T cell receptor beta chains follows, all from one sample in a study of blood T cell dynamics during melanoma immunotherapy. The data were produced by immunoSEQ multiplex PCR, yet TCRdb's version contains in-frame clones alone and is incomplete. The repertoire holds approximately 28,000 clones, with over 80% as singletons. The material sequenced was blood, taken from a patient treated with checkpoint blockade. These receptors all come from a human donor with melanoma. Each CDR3 is given with its conserved first and last residue.

V gene: TRBV29-1
J gene: TRBJ1-4
CDR3 length: 16
CDR3 protein: CSVEEAAAQGVGKLFF

V gene: TRBV19
J gene: TRBJ1-2
CDR3 length: 15
CDR3 protein: CASSLIPPGQKGYTF

V gene: TRBV6-5
J gene: TRBJ1-5
CDR3 length: 15
CDR3 protein: CASSATGIGNQPQHF

V gene: TRBV13
J gene: TRBJ2-7
CDR3 length: 12
CDR3 protein: CASSFRGYEQYF

V gene: TRBV27
J gene: TRBJ1-5
CDR3 length: 16
CDR3 protein: CASSPRRGVGNQPQHF

V gene: TRBV9
J gene: TRBJ2-1
CDR3 length: 14
CDR3 protein: CASSVSGVDNEQFF

V gene: TRBV11-1
J gene: TRBJ2-7
CDR3 length: 15
CDR3 protein: CASSPGPGQGSEQYF

V gene: TRBV7-2
J gene: TRBJ2-3
CDR3 length: 13
CDR3 protein: CASSLATTDTQYF

V gene: TRBV13
J gene: TRBJ2-3
CDR3 length: 14
CDR3 protein: CASSLLDRTDTQYF

V gene: TRBV4-2
J gene: TRBJ1-4
CDR3 length: 12
CDR3 protein: CASSALPEKLFF

V gene: TRBV27
J gene: TRBJ1-1
CDR3 length: 13
CDR3 protein: CASSLFRGTEAFF

V gene: TRBV9
J gene: TRBJ2-7
CDR3 length: 15
CDR3 protein: CASSVPRTSGYEQYF

V gene: TRBV5-6
J gene: TRBJ1-5
CDR3 length: 14
CDR3 protein: CASSFVGENQPQHF

V gene: TRBV6-5
J gene: TRBJ2-2
CDR3 length: 15
CDR3 protein: CASSYSIRGSGELFF

V gene: TRBV10-3
J gene: TRBJ2-6
CDR3 length: 13
CDR3 protein: CAIRISGANVLTF

V gene: TRBV7-9
J gene: TRBJ2-3
CDR3 length: 16
CDR3 protein: CASSPRTSGRTDTQYF

V gene: TRBV28
J gene: TRBJ1-4
CDR3 length: 11
CDR3 protein: CASTQAEKLFF

V gene: TRBV4-1
J gene: TRBJ2-2
CDR3 length: 17
CDR3 protein: CASSQESGGGWTGELFF

V gene: TRBV25-1
J gene: TRBJ1-1
CDR3 length: 13
CDR3 protein: CASKGQGGTEAFF

V gene: TRBV11-3
J gene: TRBJ2-7
CDR3 length: 15
CDR3 protein: CASSSGQATTYEQYF

V gene: TRBV5-6
J gene: TRBJ1-1
CDR3 length: 14
CDR3 protein: CASSPDEMNTEAFF

V gene: TRBV4-1
J gene: TRBJ2-7
CDR3 length: 16
CDR3 protein: CASSQDRQALSYEQYF

V gene: TRBV27
J gene: TRBJ1-2
CDR3 length: 15
CDR3 protein: CASSKFGVGNYGYTF

V gene: TRBV28
J gene: TRBJ1-2
CDR3 length: 12
CDR3 protein: CASSIKSYGYTF

V gene: TRBV6-4
J gene: TRBJ1-2
CDR3 length: 17
CDR3 protein: CASINSDRGVNEYGYTF

V gene: TRBV29-1
J gene: TRBJ1-5
CDR3 length: 14
CDR3 protein: CSVLVGGGNQPQHF

V gene: TRBV19
J gene: TRBJ2-7
CDR3 length: 12
CDR3 protein: CASSGGFYEQYF

V gene: TRBV29-1
J gene: TRBJ1-1
CDR3 length: 11
CDR3 protein: CSVDGNTEAFF

V gene: TRBV11-3
J gene: TRBJ2-5
CDR3 length: 14
CDR3 protein: CASSSGQRQETQYF

V gene: TRBV29-1
J gene: TRBJ1-2
CDR3 length: 13
CDR3 protein: CSVRDRTNYGYTF

V gene: TRBV7-8
J gene: TRBJ1-1
CDR3 length: 13
CDR3 protein: CASSYQEEANAFF

V gene: TRBV6-5
J gene: TRBJ1-1
CDR3 length: 16
CDR3 protein: CASSYGGVGQGSEAFF

V gene: TRBV27
J gene: TRBJ1-5
CDR3 length: 14
CDR3 protein: CASSLKGGVQPQHF

V gene: TRBV7-6
J gene: TRBJ2-7
CDR3 length: 15
CDR3 protein: CASSLAWDSTYEQYF

V gene: TRBV30
J gene: TRBJ1-3
CDR3 length: 16
CDR3 protein: CAWTVIGKGNGNTIYF

V gene: TRBV4-2
J gene: TRBJ2-7
CDR3 length: 16
CDR3 protein: CASSQAKSGQNYEQYF

V gene: TRBV7-9
J gene: TRBJ1-1
CDR3 length: 13
CDR3 protein: CASSLQAGDEAFF

V gene: TRBV6-1
J gene: TRBJ1-2
CDR3 length: 14
CDR3 protein: CASVPRGLNYGYTF

V gene: TRBV5-6
J gene: TRBJ2-5
CDR3 length: 14
CDR3 protein: CASSATGTSGTQYF

V gene: TRBV4-3
J gene: TRBJ1-2
CDR3 length: 14
CDR3 protein: CASSQELGIQGYTF

V gene: TRBV27
J gene: TRBJ1-2
CDR3 length: 15
CDR3 protein: CASSQQGSPVYGYTF

V gene: TRBV19
J gene: TRBJ1-3
CDR3 length: 15
CDR3 protein: CASSIETGSGNTIYF

V gene: TRBV5-4
J gene: TRBJ2-5
CDR3 length: 15
CDR3 protein: CASSLEGGIQETQYF